This TCR beta chain was identified during a study of T cells in Graves' hyperthyroidism and ophthalmopathy. Uncontrolled infections, other autoimmune diseases, pregnancy or lactation led to exclusion of patients. Clinical symptoms, serum thyroxine, TRAb, thyroid ultrasound and orbital computed tomography informed diagnoses. Per germline, CDR1 SEHNR and CDR2 FQNEAQ (reference sequence). The CDR3 has 14 residues. Concerning this clonotype itself: Its specificity is unknown.

TCR beta CDR3 region amplification was performed from RNA transcripts. A set of HTBI primers served as the primers for a first-round RT-PCR of the TCR CDR3. From the multiplex PCR reads, TCRdb called clonotypes with MiXCR, one entry per CDR3 protein. The repertoire includes approximately 590,000 distinct CDR3 sequences, approximately 14% of them detected once, and approximately 7.4% sits in the top ten. General study findings and limits: Progression to ophthalmopathy was predicted a median of about 6.6 months early.

The sample comprised blood. The TCR was taken from a woman aged 25 to 39 with Graves' hyperthyroidism. J is TRBJ2-1 and V is TRBV7-9, with D unclear. The J call could be wrong; TRBJ2-7 is a better fit for the DNA end. CDR3 in amino acids: CASSLGASYNEQYF. DNA of the CDR3: TGTGCCAGCAGCTTAGGGGCGTCCTACAATGAGCAGTACTTC.